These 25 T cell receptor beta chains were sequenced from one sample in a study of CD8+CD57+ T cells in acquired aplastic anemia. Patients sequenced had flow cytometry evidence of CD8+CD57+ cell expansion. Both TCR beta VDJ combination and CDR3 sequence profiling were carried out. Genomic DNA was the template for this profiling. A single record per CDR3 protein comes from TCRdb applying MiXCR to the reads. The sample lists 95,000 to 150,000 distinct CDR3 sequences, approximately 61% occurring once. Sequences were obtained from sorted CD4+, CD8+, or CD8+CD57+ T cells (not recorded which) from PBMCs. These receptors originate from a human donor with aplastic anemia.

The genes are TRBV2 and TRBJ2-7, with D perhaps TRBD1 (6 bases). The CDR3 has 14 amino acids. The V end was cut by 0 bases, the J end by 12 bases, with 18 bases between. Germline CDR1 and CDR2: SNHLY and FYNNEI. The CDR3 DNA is TGTGCCAGCAGTGAAGCGCTTCCACAGGGTGAACGGTACTTC. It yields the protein CASSEALPQGERYF. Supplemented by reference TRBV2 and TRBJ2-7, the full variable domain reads EPEVTQTPSHQVTQMGQEVILRCVPISNHLYFYWYRQILGQKVEFLVSFYNNEISEKSEIFDDQFSVERPDGSNFTLKIRSTKLEDSAMYFCASSEALPQGERYFGPGTRLTVT.

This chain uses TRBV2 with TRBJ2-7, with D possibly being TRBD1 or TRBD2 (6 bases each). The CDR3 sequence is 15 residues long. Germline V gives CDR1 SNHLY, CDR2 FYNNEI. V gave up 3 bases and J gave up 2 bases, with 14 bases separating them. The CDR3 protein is CASSEGGHPTYEQYF. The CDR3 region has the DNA TGTGCCAGCAGTGAGGGGGGACACCCAACCTACGAGCAGTACTTC.

CDR3 sequence reads: CASSIVPNGDGYTF. In nucleotides, the CDR3 is TGTGCCAGCAGCATCGTTCCGAATGGCGATGGCTACACCTTC. V is TRBV5-5 and J is TRBJ1-2; D is unclear. V lost 4 bases to trimming and J lost 6 bases, with 16 bases between them. Germline V CDR1 and CDR2: SGHKS, YYEKEE (reference sequence). The CDR3 has 14 residues.

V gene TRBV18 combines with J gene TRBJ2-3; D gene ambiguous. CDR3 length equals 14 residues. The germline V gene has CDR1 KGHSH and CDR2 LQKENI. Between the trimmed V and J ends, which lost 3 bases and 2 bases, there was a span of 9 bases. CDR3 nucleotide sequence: TGTGCCAGCTCACCTATCAGCGACACAGATACGCAGTATTTT. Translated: CASSPISDTDTQYF.

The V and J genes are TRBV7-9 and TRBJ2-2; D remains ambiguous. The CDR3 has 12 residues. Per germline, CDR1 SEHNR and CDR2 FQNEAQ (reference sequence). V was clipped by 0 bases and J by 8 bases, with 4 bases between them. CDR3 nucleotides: TGTGCCAGCAGCTTAGCCACAGGGGAGCTGTTTTTT. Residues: CASSLATGELFF.

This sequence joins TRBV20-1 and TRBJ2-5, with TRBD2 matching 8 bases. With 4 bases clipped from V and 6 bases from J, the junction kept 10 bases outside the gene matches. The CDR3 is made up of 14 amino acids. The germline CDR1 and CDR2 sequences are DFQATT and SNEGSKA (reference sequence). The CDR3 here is CSAIPSGGAQTQYF. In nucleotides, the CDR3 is TGCAGTGCTATTCCCTCGGGAGGGGCTCAGACCCAGTACTTC.

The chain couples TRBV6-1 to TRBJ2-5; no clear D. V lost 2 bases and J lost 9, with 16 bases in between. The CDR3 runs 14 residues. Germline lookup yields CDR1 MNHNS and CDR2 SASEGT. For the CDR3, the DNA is TGTGCCAGCAGTGAACCAGACCTGTGGAAGGCCCAGTACTTC. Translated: CASSEPDLWKAQYF.

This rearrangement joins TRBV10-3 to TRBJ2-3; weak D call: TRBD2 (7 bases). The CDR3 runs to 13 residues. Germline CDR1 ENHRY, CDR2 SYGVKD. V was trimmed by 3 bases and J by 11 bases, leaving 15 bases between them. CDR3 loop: CAISEGGRGWQYF. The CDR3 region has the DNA TGTGCCATCAGTGAAGGAGGGAGGGGGTGGCAGTATTTT.

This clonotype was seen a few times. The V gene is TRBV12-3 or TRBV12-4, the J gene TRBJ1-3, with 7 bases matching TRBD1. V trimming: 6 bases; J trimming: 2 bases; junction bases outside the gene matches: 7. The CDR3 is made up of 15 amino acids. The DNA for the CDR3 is TGTGCCAGCAGGATGACGACAGGGACTGGAAACACCATATATTTT. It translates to CASRMTTGTGNTIYF.

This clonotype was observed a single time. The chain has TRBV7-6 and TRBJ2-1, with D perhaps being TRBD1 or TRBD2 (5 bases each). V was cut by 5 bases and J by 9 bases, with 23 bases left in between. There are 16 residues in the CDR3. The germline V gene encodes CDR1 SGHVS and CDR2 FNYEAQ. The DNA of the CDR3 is TGTGCCAGCAGCCTCTCCCCGGGACCTTTCGTAGGTGAGCAGTTCTTC. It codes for CASSLSPGPFVGEQFF.

The CDR3 DNA follows: TGTGCCAGCAGCCTTCGACTAGCGGGGGACTTAGATACGCAGTATTTT. It is translated as CASSLRLAGDLDTQYF. The chain couples TRBV11-2 to TRBJ2-3; 12 nucleotides line up with TRBD2. V lost 5 bases and J lost 5; bases outside the gene matches: 8. This CDR3 has 16 amino acids. Germline V gene lookup returns CDR1 SGHAT and CDR2 FQNNGV.

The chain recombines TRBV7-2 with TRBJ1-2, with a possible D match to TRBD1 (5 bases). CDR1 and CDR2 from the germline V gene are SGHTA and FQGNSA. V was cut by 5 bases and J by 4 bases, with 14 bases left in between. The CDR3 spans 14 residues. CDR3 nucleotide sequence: TGTGCCAGCAGCCCATACGGGGGGATCTATGGCTACACCTTC. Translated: CASSPYGGIYGYTF.

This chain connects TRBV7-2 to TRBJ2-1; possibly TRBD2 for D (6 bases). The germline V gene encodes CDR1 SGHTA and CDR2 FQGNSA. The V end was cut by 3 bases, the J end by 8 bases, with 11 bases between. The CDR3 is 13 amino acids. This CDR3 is CASSLGGLDEQFF. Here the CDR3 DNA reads TGTGCCAGCAGCTTGGGAGGACTCGATGAGCAGTTCTTC.

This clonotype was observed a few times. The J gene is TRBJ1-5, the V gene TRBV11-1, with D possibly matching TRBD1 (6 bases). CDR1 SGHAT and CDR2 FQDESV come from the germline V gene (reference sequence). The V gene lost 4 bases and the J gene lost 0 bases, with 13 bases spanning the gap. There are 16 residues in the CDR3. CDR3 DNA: TGTGCCAGCAGCTCGAGACAGGTTTATAGCAATCAGCCCCAGCATTTT. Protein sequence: CASSSRQVYSNQPQHF.

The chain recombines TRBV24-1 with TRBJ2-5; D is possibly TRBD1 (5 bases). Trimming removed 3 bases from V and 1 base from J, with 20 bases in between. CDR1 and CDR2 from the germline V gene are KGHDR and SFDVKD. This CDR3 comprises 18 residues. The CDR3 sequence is CATSDPGDIQGSQETQYF. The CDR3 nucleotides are TGTGCCACCAGTGATCCGGGCGATATTCAGGGATCCCAAGAGACCCAGTACTTC.

This chain's CDR3 is CASSARVGVYEQYF. The DNA for the CDR3 is TGTGCCAGCAGCGCCAGGGTCGGCGTATACGAGCAGTACTTC. The J gene is TRBJ2-7, the V gene TRBV7-8, with D possibly TRBD1 on 5 matching bases. CDR3 length: 14 amino acids. Germline CDR1 is SGHVS and CDR2 is FQNEAQ. V dropped 5 bases and J dropped 4 bases, with 15 bases sitting between them.

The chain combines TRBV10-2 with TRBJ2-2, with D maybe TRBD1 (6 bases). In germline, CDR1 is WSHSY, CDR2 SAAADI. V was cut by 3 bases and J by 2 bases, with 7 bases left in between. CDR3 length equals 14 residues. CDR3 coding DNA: TGCGCCAGCAGTGAAGGGGGAAACACCGGGGAGCTGTTTTTT. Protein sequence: CASSEGGNTGELFF.

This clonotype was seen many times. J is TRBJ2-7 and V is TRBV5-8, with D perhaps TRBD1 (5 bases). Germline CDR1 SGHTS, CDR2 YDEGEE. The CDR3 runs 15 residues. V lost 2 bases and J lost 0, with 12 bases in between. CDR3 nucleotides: TGTGCCAGCAGCTTTCGGCTCGACAGCTCCTACGAGCAGTACTTC. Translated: CASSFRLDSSYEQYF. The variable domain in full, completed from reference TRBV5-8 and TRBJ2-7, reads EAGVTQSPTHLIKTRGQQATLRCSPISGHTSVYWYQQALGLGLQFLLWYDEGEERNRGNFPPRFSGRQFPNYSSELNVNALELEDSALYLCASSFRLDSSYEQYFGPGTRLTVT.

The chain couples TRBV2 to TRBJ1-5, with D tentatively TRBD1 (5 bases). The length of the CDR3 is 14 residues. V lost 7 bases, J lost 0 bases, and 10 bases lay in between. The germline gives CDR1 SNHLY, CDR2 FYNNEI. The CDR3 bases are TGTGCCAGCATGGGGCCGGTTAGCAATCAGCCCCAGCATTTT. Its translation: CASMGPVSNQPQHF.

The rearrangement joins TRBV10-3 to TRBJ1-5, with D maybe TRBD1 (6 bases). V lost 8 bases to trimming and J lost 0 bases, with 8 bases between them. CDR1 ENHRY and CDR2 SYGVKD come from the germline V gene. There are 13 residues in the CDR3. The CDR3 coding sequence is TGTGCCATCGGCAGGGGTAGCAATCAGCCCCAGCATTTT. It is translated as CAIGRGSNQPQHF.

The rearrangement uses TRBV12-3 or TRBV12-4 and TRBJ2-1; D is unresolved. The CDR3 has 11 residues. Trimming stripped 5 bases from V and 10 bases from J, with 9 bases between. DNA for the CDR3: TGTGCCAGCAGTCCCGACCGGGAGCAGTTCTTC. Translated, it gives CASSPDREQFF.

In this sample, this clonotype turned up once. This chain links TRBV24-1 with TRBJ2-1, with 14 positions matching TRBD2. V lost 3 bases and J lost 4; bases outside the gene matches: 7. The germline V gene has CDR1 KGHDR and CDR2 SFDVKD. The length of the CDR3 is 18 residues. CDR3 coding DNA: TGTGCCACCAGTGATCGAACCGGACTAGCGGGGGGTTACAATGAGCAGTTCTTC. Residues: CATSDRTGLAGGYNEQFF.

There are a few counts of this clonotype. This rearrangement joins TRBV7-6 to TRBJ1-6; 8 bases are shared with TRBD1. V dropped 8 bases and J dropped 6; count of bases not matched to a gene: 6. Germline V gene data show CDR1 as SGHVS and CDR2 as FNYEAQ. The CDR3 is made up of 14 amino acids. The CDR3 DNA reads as TGTGCCAGCGCGTTGACAGGGGCTAATTCACCCCTCCACTTT. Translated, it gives CASALTGANSPLHF.

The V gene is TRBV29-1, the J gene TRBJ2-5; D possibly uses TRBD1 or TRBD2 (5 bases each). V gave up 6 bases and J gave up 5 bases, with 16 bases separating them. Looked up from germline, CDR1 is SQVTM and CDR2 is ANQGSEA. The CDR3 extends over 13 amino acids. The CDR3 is CSVTGTWGETQYF. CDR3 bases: TGCAGCGTCACCGGGACCTGGGGGGAGACCCAGTACTTC.

CDR3 nucleotides: TGTGCCAGCAGCGCTGGGGGGACCGGGACCTACGAGCAGTACTTC. Protein sequence: CASSAGGTGTYEQYF. The chain uses TRBV9 and TRBJ2-7; D is perhaps TRBD2 (6 bases). V was pared by 3 bases and J by 2 bases, with 15 bases between. CDR1 SGDLS and CDR2 YYNGEE come from the germline V gene. The CDR3 consists of 15 residues.